This record concerns one TCR beta chain sequence. Germline V CDR1 and CDR2: SGHVS, FQNEAQ. Trimming cost V 5 bases and J 0 bases, with 13 bases left between them. The CDR3 contains 16 residues. This specimen belongs to a study of blood T cell repertoires in COVID-19. Turning to the study itself: Sites across the United States, Italy and Spain contributed samples from acute and convalescent COVID-19. The cDNA or gDNA used as material had been derived from T cells, B-cell-depleted T cells, or PBMCs.

Original methodology: Reference gene primer amplification gave estimated nucleated cell counts. Clones were sequenced by immunoSEQ multiplex PCR, and TCRdb holds only the in-frame ones, with some missing. The D gene and trimming were derived from the DNA, and the V and J assignments and clone size from that table. This table has some 150,000 clones, 80% to 85% appearing once. The clonotype was recovered from a woman of 80 years or more with acute or convalescent COVID-19. This sequence joins TRBV7-8 and TRBJ1-4, with D maybe TRBD1 (5 bases). The sequenced sample consisted of peripheral blood. The CDR3 reads CASSLGGGTTNEKLFF. The CDR3 DNA reads TGTGCCAGCAGCCTGGGGGGAGGGACAACTAATGAAAAACTGTTTTTT. The whole variable domain, remainder taken from reference TRBV7-8 and TRBJ1-4, is GAGVSQSPRYKVAKRGQDVALRCDPISGHVSLFWYQQALGQGPEFLTYFQNEAQLDKSGLPSDRFFAERPEGSVSTLKIQRTQQEDSAVYLCASSLGGGTTNEKLFFGSGTQLSVL.